The clone carrying this T cell receptor beta chain was seen a few times. The data belong to a study of cytomegalovirus exposure and HLA in healthy donors. The germline V gene has CDR1 LNHDA and CDR2 SQIVND (reference sequence). V shed 7 bases and J 3 bases; nucleotides not matched to a gene: 12. The CDR3 consists of 16 residues. The PCR had 60 Vbeta and 13 Jbeta primers. The assay was immunoSEQ multiplex PCR, and TCRdb's table has in-frame clones only and misses some. The table lists about 120,000 clones, under 90% of them singletons, with around 4% in the top ten. The sequence came from a woman under 40 in good health and CMV-seronegative. The genes are TRBV19 and TRBJ2-3, with 8 bases lining up with TRBD1. Sequences were obtained from PBMCs. CDR3 bases: TGTGCCAGTACCCCCCCCGGGACAGGCATTACAGATACGCAGTATTTT. Its protein product is CASTPPGTGITDTQYF. The whole variable domain, filled in from reference TRBV19 and TRBJ2-3, reads DGGITQSPKYLFRKEGQNVTLSCEQNLNHDAMYWYRQDPGQGLRLIYYSQIVNDFQKGDIAEGYSVSREKKESFPLTVTSAQKNPTAFYLCASTPPGTGITDTQYFGPGTRLTVL.